Sequencing of this T cell receptor beta chain was carried out in a study of regulatory T cells in long-lasting Graves disease. TCR beta libraries were built with iRepertoire HTBI primers and Arm-PCR of CDR3 regions. TCRdb passed the multiplex PCR reads through MiXCR, listing each CDR3 protein once. The data contain approximately 540,000 distinct CDR3 sequences, around 12% of them singletons. This clonotype was recorded many times. The CDR3 consists of 13 residues. Trimming shortened V by 3 bases and J by 1 base, and 4 bases separated the two germline ends. Indicated time point: newly diagnosed GD, antithyroid drugs for less than 3 months. From RNA extracted from PBMCs, the TCR library was made. Graves' disease diagnoses followed American Thyroid Association guidelines. These data also featured in a second study, about T cells in Graves' hyperthyroidism and ophthalmopathy. Per that paper: Most thyroid-expanded clonotypes above 0.001 were also found in blood.

The sequence came from a woman aged 25 to 45 with Graves disease. Sequenced material: peripheral blood mononuclear cells (PBMCs), taken at new diagnosis, from a patient treated with antithyroid drugs. This sequence joins TRBV12-3 or TRBV12-4 and TRBJ1-3, with D uncertain. CDR3 protein: CASSFVSGNTIYF. CDR3 nucleotides: TGTGCCAGCAGTTTCGTTTCTGGAAACACCATATATTTT.